This note documents a single T cell receptor (beta chain) sequence. What it recognizes is unknown. Other DNA sequences in the same sample also yield this CDR3. The sample is drawn from a study of beta chain features in type 1 diabetes. Study findings and constraints: The question of HLA type influencing TCRB rearrangement was one that remained unresolved here. In all four CD4+ subsets, TCRB CDR3 length was significantly, moderately reduced in type 1 diabetes. The similarity of naive, central memory and Treg TCRB repertoires appeared greater among patients than among healthy donors.

V was shortened by 2 bases and J by 5 bases, with 2 bases between the two germline ends. The V gene's germline CDR1 is SGDLS and CDR2 YYNGEE. This CDR3 comprises 11 residues. What was sequenced were expressed TCRB transcripts, since all of the isolated RNA had been reverse transcribed. About 3.57 million reads per sample were averaged for naive, central memory and regulatory samples. Using immunoSEQ multiplex PCR, the repertoire was profiled, and TCRdb retains in-frame clones only, with some absent. Among about 410,000 clones listed, about 14% were seen once. The source is a man aged 25-40 years in good health. Input material: naive CD4+ T cells from blood. The V and J genes are TRBV9 and TRBJ2-1; D unresolved. CDR3 coding DNA: TGTGCCAGCAGCGTCGACAATGAGCAGTTCTTC. Its translation is CASSVDNEQFF.